These T cell receptor beta chains were read from a single sample in a study of regulatory T cells in long-lasting Graves disease. One entry per CDR3 protein, called by TCRdb with MiXCR from the multiplex PCR reads. The sample carries more than 350,000 distinct CDR3 sequences, just under 15% recorded once. The same data also contributed to another study, on T cells in Graves' hyperthyroidism and ophthalmopathy.

The sample was peripheral blood mononuclear cells (PBMCs), taken at new diagnosis, from a patient treated with antithyroid drugs. The receptor set was obtained from a woman aged 25 to 39 with Graves disease. Each CDR3 is given with its conserved first and last residue. A D gene is named only where the DNA matches it firmly. Size tells how often a clone was seen (once, few, many) or the class of an expanded clone, and some rows leave it out.

TGTGCCAGCAGCCAGGGTCTCGACATCGCAGGGCAAGAGACCCAGTACTTC CASSQGLDIAGQETQYF . TRBV3-1 many TRBJ2-5
TGTGCCAGCAGTCTGACGGGAACTCACACAGATACGCAGTATTTT CASSLTGTHTDTQYF . TRBV6-2/TRBV6-3 many TRBJ2-3
TGTGCCACCAGTGATCTCCAAGCGGGAGAGACCACAGATACGCAGTATTTT CATSDLQAGETTDTQYF TRBD2 TRBV24-1 many TRBJ2-3
TGTGCCAGCAGCCCTTTCCCCCCAGGGGCAATGAACACTGAAGCTTTCTTT CASSPFPPGAMNTEAFF . TRBV7-3 many TRBJ1-1
TGTGCCATCAGCCTGGACAGCCCCTACGAGCAGTACTTC CAISLDSPYEQYF . TRBV10-3 few TRBJ2-7
TGTGCCAGTACCGATTACCTGGGATCTGTGGGGTTTACAGATACGCAGTATTTT CASTDYLGSVGFTDTQYF . TRBV19 many TRBJ2-3
TGTGCCAGCACCCGGGACACCAACTACGAGCAGTACTTC CASTRDTNYEQYF . TRBV2 . TRBJ2-7
TGTGCCAGCAGCCGTCGACTAGCGGGAAGCACAGATACGCAGTATTTT CASSRRLAGSTDTQYF TRBD2 TRBV3-1 many TRBJ2-3
TGTGCCAGCGGACAGCTTGGGTACACTGAAGCTTTCTTT CASGQLGYTEAFF . TRBV3-1 many TRBJ1-1
TGTGCCAGCAGCTTAAAAGCGGGAGGGCCAGAAGAGCAGTACTTC CASSLKAGGPEEQYF TRBD2 TRBV7-9 many TRBJ2-7
TGTGCCAGCATTCCGAACCCCGGGACAGGGAGAAACACTGAAGCTTTCTTT CASIPNPGTGRNTEAFF TRBD1 TRBV6-1 many TRBJ1-1
TGTGCCAGCTCACAGTCGAGTGAACGGCCCTATGGCTACACCTTC CASSQSSERPYGYTF . TRBV18 many TRBJ1-2
TGTGCCAGTTGGGGACAGGGCAGTCAGCCCCAGCATTTT CASWGQGSQPQHF TRBD1 TRBV19 many TRBJ1-5
TGTGCCAGCAGTTACTCGATCCTAGCGGGGTCCTACGAGCAGTACTTC CASSYSILAGSYEQYF TRBD2 TRBV6-2/TRBV6-3 . TRBJ2-7
TGTGCCAGCAGCCGAGCGGGAGTGAACACCGGGGAGCTGTTTTTT CASSRAGVNTGELFF TRBD2 TRBV3-1 many TRBJ2-2
TGTGCGCAGGGTTCGACCACTGAAGCTTTCTTT CAQGSTTEAFF . TRBV6-2/TRBV6-3 few TRBJ1-1
TGTGCCAGCAGTTACTCGCGGAGCGGGATCAACACCGGGGAGCTGTTTTTT CASSYSRSGINTGELFF TRBD2 TRBV6-5 many TRBJ2-2
TGCGCCAGCAGCTTGGAATCCGGGCCCGGCAGCTACACCTTC CASSLESGPGSYTF . TRBV5-1 . TRBJ1-2
TGTGCCAGCAGCCTGAGACTGACTCGGGCCGGGGAGCTGTTTTTT CASSLRLTRAGELFF . TRBV7-9 . TRBJ2-2
TGCAGTGCTAGAGTTTTCCCCACGAACAAGGGCGAGCAGTACTTC CSARVFPTNKGEQYF . TRBV20-1 many TRBJ2-7
TGTGCCAGCAGCTTAACAGCTAGAGACCACTACGAGCAGTACTTC CASSLTARDHYEQYF . TRBV11-2 many TRBJ2-7
TGTGCCAGCAGTTTGGAGGGACCATACGATGATACGCAGTATTTT CASSLEGPYDDTQYF . TRBV12-3/TRBV12-4 many TRBJ2-3
TGTGCCACCAGCAACCCTCTTCGGGAGCGAAACTCCTACAATGAGCAGTTCTTC CATSNPLRERNSYNEQFF . TRBV15 . TRBJ2-1
TGTGCCAGCAGCTTAAGTAGCGGGAGTACCGAGCAGTACTTC CASSLSSGSTEQYF TRBD2 TRBV7-2 many TRBJ2-7
TGTGCCACCAGTGGTGTTCCGGGACGGAACCAAGAGACCCAGTACTTC CATSGVPGRNQETQYF . TRBV24-1 few TRBJ2-5
TGTGCCAGCAGCTCACGACAGGGCCGCACCGGGGAGCTGTTTTTT CASSSRQGRTGELFF TRBD1 TRBV13 . TRBJ2-2
TGTGCCAGCAGTGAAGCGGGACAGGGAGGCAATCAGCCCCAGCATTTT CASSEAGQGGNQPQHF TRBD1 TRBV6-1 many TRBJ1-5
TGCGCCAGCAGCCCCCTAGCGGAGACATCGGAGACCCAGTACTTC CASSPLAETSETQYF TRBD2 TRBV4-1 . TRBJ2-5
TGTGCCAGCAGTGTTGCATGGGGCTACACCTTC CASSVAWGYTF . TRBV2 many TRBJ1-2
TGTGCCAGCAGGGGGGGGCGCGTCACCGGGGAGCTGTTTTTT CASRGGRVTGELFF . TRBV6-1 many TRBJ2-2
TGTGCCAGCAGTTTGAAAACTCAGCCCCAGCATTTT CASSLKTQPQHF . TRBV12-3/TRBV12-4 . TRBJ1-5
TGTGCCAGCAGTTTATATCCCCGCCAAGGAAACACCATATATTTT CASSLYPRQGNTIYF . TRBV28 many TRBJ1-3
TGCGCCAGCAGCTTACAGGGGGTCTTAGACAATGAGCAGTTCTTC CASSLQGVLDNEQFF TRBD1 TRBV5-1 . TRBJ2-1
TGTGCCAGCAGCCTGGGCGGTAGACTTGAGACCCAGTACTTC CASSLGGRLETQYF . TRBV7-9 many TRBJ2-5
TGTGCTAGTGGTTTGATACCCTCGGGACAGCCTAGCACAGATACGCAGTATTTT CASGLIPSGQPSTDTQYF TRBD1 TRBV12-5 many TRBJ2-3
TGTGCCATCAGTTACTCCGGGACTAGCCCCAACAATGAGCAGTTCTTC CAISYSGTSPNNEQFF TRBD2 TRBV10-3 few TRBJ2-1
TGTGCCAGCAGCCCCATGGGATCCAGCTCCTACGAGCAGTACTTC CASSPMGSSSYEQYF . TRBV28 many TRBJ2-7
TGTGCCAGCAGACGGAGGAACACTGAAGCTTTCTTT CASRRRNTEAFF . TRBV12-3/TRBV12-4 many TRBJ1-1
TGTGCCAGTAGTAACCGGCTAGCGGGAGTTCATGAGCAGTTCTTC CASSNRLAGVHEQFF TRBD2 TRBV19 few TRBJ2-1
TGCAGTGCTAGAGATCGACTAGCGGGAGGAGATGAGCAGTTCTTC CSARDRLAGGDEQFF TRBD2 TRBV20-1 many TRBJ2-1
TGTGCCTGGAGTCGTCTCCGGGACAGTGGAGCCAAAAACATTCAGTACTTC CAWSRLRDSGAKNIQYF TRBD1 TRBV30 . TRBJ2-4
TGTGCCAGCAGTCCGGGACTAGCCGCGTTCTTC CASSPGLAAFF TRBD2 TRBV12-3/TRBV12-4 few TRBJ2-1
TGTGCCAGCAGCTCGCCTTTAGGTCCCGACAGCCCGAATGAAAAACTGTTTTTT CASSSPLGPDSPNEKLFF . TRBV7-9 . TRBJ1-4
TGTGCCAGCAGCCTCCCGGCTAGCGGGAGTTCCCCCCAAGAGACCCAGTACTTC CASSLPASGSSPQETQYF TRBD2 TRBV7-8 many TRBJ2-5
TGCAGCGTTGCCGGAACAGGGCTAGAGACTGAAGCTTTCTTT CSVAGTGLETEAFF . TRBV29-1 . TRBJ1-1
TGTGCCAGCAGCTTACCCGGGACAGGGGACTACGAGCAGTACTTC CASSLPGTGDYEQYF TRBD1 TRBV13 . TRBJ2-7
TGTGCCTGGAGTGTGTGGGTCCACGAGCAGTACTTC CAWSVWVHEQYF . TRBV30 many TRBJ2-7
TGTGCCAGCACGTCAGTAAAAGAGACCCAGTACTTC CASTSVKETQYF . TRBV2 many TRBJ2-5
TGCGCCAGCACCGGACTAGCGGGAGTCCGTGAGCAGTTCTTC CASTGLAGVREQFF TRBD2 TRBV5-1 many TRBJ2-1
TGTGCCAGCAGTGAATTCGGGATCACGGTCTTGGGAAACACCATATATTTT CASSEFGITVLGNTIYF . TRBV6-1 once TRBJ1-3
TGTGCCAGCAGCTTGTTTGGCAGAGAAGGAACTAATGAAAAACTGTTTTTT CASSLFGREGTNEKLFF . TRBV5-8 few TRBJ1-4
TGCGCCAGCAGTGGGGACAGGGGGCGACTAGCGTTCTCCTACAATGAGCAGTTCTTC CASSGDRGRLAFSYNEQFF TRBD1 TRBV10-1 few TRBJ2-1
TGCGCCAGCAGCCAGGGGGAGAGCTACACCTTC CASSQGESYTF . TRBV4-1 many TRBJ1-2
TGCGCCAGCAGCCCTGGGCCGGGAGTAACCTACGAGCAGTACTTC CASSPGPGVTYEQYF . TRBV5-1 . TRBJ2-7
TGTGCCAGCAGTTCGCCGGGTAGCGGCCCCTACGAGCAGTACTTC CASSSPGSGPYEQYF . TRBV28 many TRBJ2-7
TGTGCCAGCAGTAGAGAGGGACTCCAAGGAGAGACCCAGTACTTC CASSREGLQGETQYF . TRBV2 many TRBJ2-5
TGTGCCAGCAGCTTGGCAGGCGGGAGGCGCCAGTCGCAGTTCTTC CASSLAGGRRQSQFF TRBD2 TRBV3-1 few TRBJ2-1
TGTGCCAGCAGTTACGAAGGGTTGGACACCGGGGAGCTGTTTTTT CASSYEGLDTGELFF . TRBV6-2/TRBV6-3 . TRBJ2-2
TGTGCCAGCTCACCACCGCCCAGACCAGATACGCAGTATTTT CASSPPPRPDTQYF . TRBV18 many TRBJ2-3
TGTGCCAGCAGCAAACGGCCAGCTGGAGGGGGCACTGAAGCTTTCTTT CASSKRPAGGGTEAFF . TRBV7-9 many TRBJ1-1